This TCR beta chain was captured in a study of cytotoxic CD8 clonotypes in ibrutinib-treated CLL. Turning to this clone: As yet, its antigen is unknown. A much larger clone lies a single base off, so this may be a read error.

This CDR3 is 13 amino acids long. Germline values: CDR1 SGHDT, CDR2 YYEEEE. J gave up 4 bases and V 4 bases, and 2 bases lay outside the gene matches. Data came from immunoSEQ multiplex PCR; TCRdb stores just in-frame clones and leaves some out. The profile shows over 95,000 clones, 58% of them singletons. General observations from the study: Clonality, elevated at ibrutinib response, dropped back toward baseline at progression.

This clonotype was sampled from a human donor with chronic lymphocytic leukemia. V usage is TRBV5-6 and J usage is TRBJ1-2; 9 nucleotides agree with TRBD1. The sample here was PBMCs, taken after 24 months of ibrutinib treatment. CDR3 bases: TGTGCCAGCAGCGAGACAGGGGGCTATGGCTACACCTTC. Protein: CASSETGGYGYTF.